These 28 T cell receptor beta chains were sequenced from one sample in a study of T cell responses to AZD1222 COVID-19 vaccine. Assay used: immunoSEQ multiplex PCR; TCRdb lists only in-frame clones, some missing. The table has 100,000 to 140,000 clones, approximately 90% seen once. This specimen consisted of peripheral blood, obtained on day 0 of AZD1222 vaccination. The receptors were sampled from an adult in good health.

The CDR3 region is CASSLAGGDTQYF. The CDR3, as DNA: TGCGCCAGCAGCTTGGCCGGGGGAGATACGCAGTATTTT. The genes are TRBV5-1 and TRBJ2-3; maybe TRBD2 (6 bases). Trimming pared 0 bases from V and 5 bases from J, leaving 7 bases between. The CDR3 runs to 13 residues. Germline V gene data show CDR1 as SGHRS and CDR2 as YFSETQ.

The chain is built from TRBV4-3 and TRBJ2-4, with 12 bases matching TRBD1. The CDR3 spans 18 residues. Per the germline V gene, CDR1 is LGHNA and CDR2 is YSLEER. The junction had 7 bases not matched to a gene; V was cut back by 4 bases and J by 0 bases. The CDR3 is CASSRGQGAPIAKNIQYF. Written as DNA, the CDR3 is TGCGCCAGCAGCCGGGGACAGGGGGCTCCGATAGCCAAAAACATTCAGTACTTC.

The V and J genes are TRBV9 and TRBJ1-6; 8 bases are a match to TRBD1. The V and J ends lost 1 base and 9 bases, in that order; junction bases with no gene match: 9. CDR3 size: 16 residues. Germline V gene sequence: CDR1 SGDLS, CDR2 YYNGEE. The CDR3 is CASSVTPTGGSSPLHF. In DNA, the CDR3 is TGTGCCAGCAGCGTAACCCCCACAGGGGGGAGTTCACCCCTCCACTTT.

V gene TRBV7-6 combines with J gene TRBJ2-3; unclear D gene. Germline V gives CDR1 SGHVS, CDR2 FNYEAQ. The CDR3 has 13 amino acids. The V and J ends lost 3 bases and 8 bases respectively, with 12 bases between them. The CDR3 loop reads CASSFGGYSTQYF. The CDR3 bases are TGTGCCAGCAGCTTCGGTGGGTACAGTACGCAGTATTTT.

This rearrangement joins TRBV5-8 to TRBJ1-4; tentatively, D is TRBD1 (6 bases). Germline assignment: CDR1 SGHTS and CDR2 YDEGEE. There are 15 residues in the CDR3. Between the trimmed V and J ends, which lost 2 bases and 8 bases, there was a span of 16 bases. The CDR3 spells CASSFTGFRGEKLFF. The CDR3 region has the DNA TGTGCCAGCAGCTTCACAGGGTTCCGGGGGGAAAAACTGTTTTTT.

The chain couples TRBV30 to TRBJ2-5; no clear D. The CDR3 runs to 14 residues. CDR1 is GTSNPN, CDR2 SVGIG, per germline (reference sequence). V lost 3 bases to trimming and J lost 6 bases, with 17 bases between them. The CDR3 region has the DNA TGTGCCTGGAGCCCCGCGACTCTCGGGCAGACCCAGTACTTC. This gives the protein CAWSPATLGQTQYF.

The chain is built from TRBV10-3 and TRBJ2-7; D may be TRBD1 (6 bases). The CDR3 covers 13 residues. V lost 1 base and J 13 bases, leaving 17 bases between the germline ends. CDR1 and CDR2 from the germline V gene are ENHRY and SYGVKD. The CDR3: CAISELRDTGSYF. The DNA for the CDR3 is TGTGCCATCAGTGAGTTACGGGACACCGGCTCCTACTTC.

The CDR3 region has the DNA TGCGCCAGCAGCCAACGGGGAGAATTAGACACCGGGGAGCTGTTTTTT. Translation gives CASSQRGELDTGELFF. The chain employs TRBV4-3 and TRBJ2-2; D possibly corresponds to TRBD2 (5 bases). Trimming pared 2 bases from V and 3 bases from J, leaving 13 bases between. The CDR3 is made up of 16 amino acids. From germline, CDR1 is LGHNA and CDR2 YSLEER.

This chain uses TRBV9 with TRBJ1-1, with D maybe TRBD1 (6 bases). The CDR3 has 15 amino acids. V was pared by 4 bases and J by 0 bases, with 13 bases between. The germline gives CDR1 SGDLS, CDR2 YYNGEE. CDR3 nucleotides: TGTGCCAGCAGCACTCGCCGGACAGTGAACACTGAAGCTTTCTTT. Its translation is CASSTRRTVNTEAFF. Complete variable domain (other parts from reference TRBV9 and TRBJ1-1): DSGVTQTPKHLITATGQRVTLRCSPRSGDLSVYWYQQSLDQGLQFLIQYYNGEERAKGNILERFSAQQFPDLHSELNLSSLELGDSALYFCASSTRRTVNTEAFFGQGTRLTVV.

This chain joins TRBV4-3 and TRBJ1-1, with unresolved D. This CDR3 spans 14 amino acids. V gave up 0 bases and J gave up 1 base, with 6 bases separating them. In germline, CDR1 is LGHNA, CDR2 YSLEER. Written as DNA, the CDR3 is TGCGCCAGCAGCCAAGATCTGGAGAACACTGAAGCTTTCTTT. Amino acid sequence: CASSQDLENTEAFF.

The chain combines TRBV28 with TRBJ1-5, with 9 positions matching TRBD1. CDR1 and CDR2 from the germline V gene are MDHEN and SYDVKM. The trim removed 5 bases at V and 2 bases at J, leaving 10 bases unmatched. This CDR3 contains 17 residues. The CDR3 reads CASSTGTGLFRNQPQHF. CDR3 coding DNA: TGTGCCAGCAGTACTGGGACAGGGTTGTTTCGCAATCAGCCCCAGCATTTT.

The CDR3 sequence is CASSGVRGMDYGYTF. CDR3 DNA sequence: TGTGCCAGCAGTGGGGTGCGAGGGATGGACTATGGCTACACCTTC. V and J are TRBV2 and TRBJ1-2; the D is unclear. V was pared by 4 bases and J by 3 bases, with 15 bases between. The CDR3 contains 15 residues. The germline gives CDR1 SNHLY, CDR2 FYNNEI.

The rearrangement uses TRBV5-1 and TRBJ1-4; 7 bases agree with TRBD1. V shed 5 bases and J 4 bases; nucleotides not matched to a gene: 8. The CDR3 is 15 amino acids. Germline V gene data show CDR1 as SGHRS and CDR2 as YFSETQ. CDR3 DNA: TGCGCCAGCAGACGGACAGGAGACCATAATGAAAAACTGTTTTTT. Amino acids: CASRRTGDHNEKLFF. The full variable domain, completed using reference TRBV5-1 and TRBJ1-4, is KAGVTQTPRYLIKTRGQQVTLSCSPISGHRSVSWYQQTPGQGLQFLFEYFSETQRNKGNFPGRFSGRQFSNSRSEMNVSTLELGDSALYLCASRRTGDHNEKLFFGSGTQLSVL.

The chain is built from TRBV5-5 and TRBJ1-6, with unresolved D. Germline V gives CDR1 SGHKS, CDR2 YYEKEE (reference sequence). V was trimmed by 7 bases and J by 3 bases, leaving 11 bases between them. The CDR3 loop spans 14 amino acids. Here the CDR3 DNA reads TGTGCCAGCGGTGGGGAGATCTATAATTCACCCCTCCACTTT. This translates into CASGGEIYNSPLHF.

The chain uses TRBV11-2 and TRBJ2-1, with unresolved D. This CDR3 region has 15 residues. Germline lookup yields CDR1 SGHAT and CDR2 FQNNGV. Trimming stripped 1 base from V and 0 bases from J, with 7 bases between. Here the CDR3 DNA reads TGTGCCAGCAGCTTAGGTTCGGGCTCCTACAATGAGCAGTTCTTC. Its translation is CASSLGSGSYNEQFF.

The chain couples TRBV7-9 to TRBJ2-7, with 10 nucleotides matching TRBD1. The V gene end was trimmed by 0 bases and the J gene end by 3 bases; junction bases not matched to a gene: 2. This CDR3 contains 15 residues. The germline V gene has CDR1 SEHNR and CDR2 FQNEAQ (reference sequence). In DNA form, the CDR3 reads TGTGCCAGCAGCTTAGCCGGGACAGGGGACTACGAGCAGTACTTC. As protein: CASSLAGTGDYEQYF.

The chain is built from TRBV6-4 and TRBJ2-3, with TRBD2 matching 8 bases. This CDR3 comprises 16 residues. Unmatched junction bases numbered 6, after V lost 2 bases and J lost 2 bases. Germline values: CDR1 MRHNA, CDR2 SNTAGT. The CDR3 loop is CASSDGGGGFTDTQYF. CDR3 DNA sequence: TGTGCCAGCAGTGACGGAGGCGGGGGGTTCACAGATACGCAGTATTTT.

J is TRBJ2-7 and V is TRBV7-2, with 11 bases identical to TRBD1. The germline V gene encodes CDR1 SGHTA and CDR2 FQGNSA. CDR3 length: 15 amino acids. V trimming: 5 bases; J trimming: 5 bases; junction bases outside the gene matches: 8. DNA of the CDR3: TGTGCCAGCAGCCCCCTGGACAGGGGGCAGAACGAGCAGTACTTC. This codes for CASSPLDRGQNEQYF.

The chain links TRBV5-1 to TRBJ2-2; 7 nucleotides line up with TRBD2. The ends lost 0 bases at V and 7 bases at J; junction bases unmatched: 9. The germline CDR1 and CDR2 sequences are SGHRS and YFSETQ. The CDR3 has 16 residues. CDR3 sequence (DNA): TGCGCCAGCAGCTTGGTTGGGGACTACCTCGTCGGGGAGCTGTTTTTT. Amino acids: CASSLVGDYLVGELFF.

The chain carries TRBV6-5 and TRBJ1-1, with D possibly matching TRBD1 (5 bases). Germline CDR1 is MNHEY and CDR2 is SVGAGI. Trimming took off 6 bases at V and 5 bases at J, with 13 bases between the two ends. The CDR3 has 13 residues. This CDR3 reads CASRPGRWTEAFF. CDR3 DNA: TGTGCCAGCAGGCCGGGGCGTTGGACTGAAGCTTTCTTT.

This chain links TRBV7-2 with TRBJ1-2; D is perhaps TRBD1 (6 bases). V was trimmed by 5 bases and J by 6 bases, leaving 10 bases between them. The CDR3 is 12 residues long. Germline lookup yields CDR1 SGHTA and CDR2 FQGNSA. The chain's CDR3 is CASSAQGHGYTF. The CDR3 DNA reads as TGTGCCAGCAGCGCACAGGGTCATGGCTACACCTTC.

This chain uses TRBV3-1 (or the pseudogene TRBV3-2) with TRBJ1-1, with TRBD1 as a possible D gene (5 bases). V was trimmed by 2 bases and J by 1 base, leaving 11 bases between them. The CDR3 sequence is 15 residues long. Germline V lookup: CDR1 LGHDT, CDR2 YNNKEL (reference sequence). CDR3 nucleotides: TGTGCCAGCAGCCAAATTGGCAGGGAGAACACTGAAGCTTTCTTT. Its protein is CASSQIGRENTEAFF.

The genes are TRBV7-2 and TRBJ2-3; D may be TRBD1 or TRBD2 (6 bases each). The germline gives CDR1 SGHTA, CDR2 FQGNSA. V was trimmed by 5 bases and J by 1 base, leaving 10 bases between them. This CDR3 is 14 amino acids long. CDR3 DNA sequence: TGTGCCAGCAGCCACGGGGGCCGCACAGATACGCAGTATTTT. Residues: CASSHGGRTDTQYF.

CDR3 protein: CASSLGDNTDTQYF. Written as DNA, the CDR3 is TGCGCCAGCAGCTTGGGGGACAACACAGATACGCAGTATTTT. V and J are TRBV5-1 and TRBJ2-3; perhaps TRBD1 as D (6 bases). This CDR3 is 14 amino acids long. Germline CDR1 and CDR2: SGHRS and YFSETQ. The V end was cut by 0 bases, the J end by 2 bases, with 7 bases between.

The genes are TRBV5-5 and TRBJ1-6, with TRBD1 matching over 7 bases. CDR1 SGHKS and CDR2 YYEKEE come from the germline V gene (reference sequence). This CDR3 is 14 amino acids long. V dropped 2 bases and J dropped 7; count of bases not matched to a gene: 3. CDR3 loop: CASSFGTVNSPLHF. The CDR3 DNA sequence: TGTGCCAGCAGCTTCGGGACAGTAAATTCACCCCTCCACTTT. The complete variable domain, with remaining parts taken from reference TRBV5-5 and TRBJ1-6, reads DAGVTQSPTHLIKTRGQQVTLRCSPISGHKSVSWYQQVLGQGPQFIFQYYEKEERGRGNFPDRFSARQFPNYSSELNVNALLLGDSALYLCASSFGTVNSPLHFGNGTRLTVT.

V and J are TRBV4-1 and TRBJ1-2, with a possible D match to TRBD1 (5 bases). Trimming took 4 bases from V and 5 from J, leaving 17 bases between them. The CDR3 has 15 amino acids. In germline, CDR1 is MGHRA, CDR2 YSYEKL. The CDR3 protein is CASSPGETASYGYTF. The CDR3 region has the DNA TGCGCCAGCAGCCCTGGGGAGACAGCGTCATATGGCTACACCTTC.

The chain carries TRBV11-3 and TRBJ1-3; D gene unclear. The CDR3 covers 16 residues. Germline V gene lookup returns CDR1 SGHNT and CDR2 YENEEA. With 3 bases removed from V and 0 bases from J, the gap between germline ends came to 12 bases. Here the CDR3 reads CASSFFKARSGNTIYF. The CDR3 nucleotides read TGTGCCAGCAGCTTTTTCAAGGCGCGCTCTGGAAACACCATATATTTT.

This rearrangement joins TRBV6-6 to TRBJ2-2; 12 bases are a match to TRBD2. CDR3 length: 14 residues. The ends lost 2 bases at V and 10 bases at J; junction bases unmatched: 2. Per germline, CDR1 MNHNY and CDR2 SVGAGI (reference sequence). CDR3 bases: TGTGCCAGCAGTTACCCTAGCGGGGGGGCGGAGCTGTTTTTT. This gives the protein CASSYPSGGAELFF.